This T cell receptor beta chain appears in the sequencing data of a study of cytomegalovirus exposure and HLA in healthy donors. Germline V CDR1 and CDR2: SQVTM, ANQGSEA. The CDR3 covers 11 residues. Losses at the gene ends were 5 bases for V and 5 bases for J; bases not matched to a gene: 2. Repertoires were generated with immunoSEQ multiplex PCR, while TCRdb's copy carries only in-frame clones and drops some. The table includes 150,000 to 200,000 clones, roughly 88% detected once. Findings and limits, study-wide: The tendency of first-cohort TCR clusters to co-occur in the roughly 120 validation repertoires was identified by a subsequent analysis.

In the case of this clone: Its antigen remains unknown.

This TCR was sampled from a woman younger than 30 in good health and CMV-seronegative. The specimen was PBMCs. The rearrangement joins TRBV29-1 to TRBJ2-7; TRBD1 agrees at 8 bases. CDR3 bases: TGCAGCGTTACAGGGGGGCACGAGCAGTACTTC. This codes for CSVTGGHEQYF.